This T cell receptor beta chain was identified during a study of T-cell reconstitution after alpha-beta-depleted transplantation in children. Unique molecular identifiers were used to barcode this TCRbeta library. TCRdb re-called the PCR reads through MiXCR, storing one row per CDR3 protein. Among 190,000 or so distinct CDR3 sequences, about 6.4% were seen once, and the ten largest hold roughly 3%. The CDR3 spans 13 residues. V was clipped by 6 bases and J by 2 bases, with 10 bases between them. Germline V gene sequence: CDR1 KGHSH, CDR2 LQKENI. This clonotype occurred many times. The sample here was PBMCs from the stem cell graft donor, taken from the stem cell graft. The sequence was collected from a human donor who donated a stem cell graft to a child with Wiskott-Aldrich syndrome. The chain has TRBV18 and TRBJ1-2; D ambiguous. The CDR3 region has the DNA TGTGCCAGCTCGCCCGGTGAAAACTATGGCTACACCTTC. Translation gives CASSPGENYGYTF.